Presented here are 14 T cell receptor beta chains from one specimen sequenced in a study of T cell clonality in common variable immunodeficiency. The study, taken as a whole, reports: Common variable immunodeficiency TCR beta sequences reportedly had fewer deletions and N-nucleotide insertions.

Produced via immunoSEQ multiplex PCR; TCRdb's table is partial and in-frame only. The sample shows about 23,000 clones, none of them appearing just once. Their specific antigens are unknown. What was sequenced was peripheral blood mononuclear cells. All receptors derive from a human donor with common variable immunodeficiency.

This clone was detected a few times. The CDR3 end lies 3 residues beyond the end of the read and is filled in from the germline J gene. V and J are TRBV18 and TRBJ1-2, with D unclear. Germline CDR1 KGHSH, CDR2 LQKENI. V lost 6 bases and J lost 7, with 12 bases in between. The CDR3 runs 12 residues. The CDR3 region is CASSSTQAGYTF. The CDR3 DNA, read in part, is TGTGCCAGCTCCTCAACCCAGGCTGGC.

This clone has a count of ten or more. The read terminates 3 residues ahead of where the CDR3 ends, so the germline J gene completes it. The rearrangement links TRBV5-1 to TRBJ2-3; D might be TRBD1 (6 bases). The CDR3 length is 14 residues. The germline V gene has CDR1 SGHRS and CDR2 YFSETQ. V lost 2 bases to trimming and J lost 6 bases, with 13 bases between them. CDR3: CASSFGQGTDTQYF. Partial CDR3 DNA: TGCGCCAGCAGCTTCGGGCAGGGGACCGATACG.

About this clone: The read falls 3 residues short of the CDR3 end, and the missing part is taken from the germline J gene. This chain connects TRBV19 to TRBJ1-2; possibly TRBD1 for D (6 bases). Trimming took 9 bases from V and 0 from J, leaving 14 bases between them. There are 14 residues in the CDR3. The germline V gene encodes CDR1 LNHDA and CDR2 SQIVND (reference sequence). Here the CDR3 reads CASSRQESNYGYTF. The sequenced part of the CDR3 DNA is TGTGCCAGCTCAAGACAGGAGTCTAACTATGGC.

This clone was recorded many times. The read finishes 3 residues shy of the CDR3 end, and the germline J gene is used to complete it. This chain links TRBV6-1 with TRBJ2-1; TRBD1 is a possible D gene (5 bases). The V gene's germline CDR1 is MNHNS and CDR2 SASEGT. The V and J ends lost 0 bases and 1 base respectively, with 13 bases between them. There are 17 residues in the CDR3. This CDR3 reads CASSEAQETASYNEQFF. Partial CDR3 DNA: TGTGCCAGCAGTGAAGCGCAGGAGACAGCGTCCTACAATGAG.

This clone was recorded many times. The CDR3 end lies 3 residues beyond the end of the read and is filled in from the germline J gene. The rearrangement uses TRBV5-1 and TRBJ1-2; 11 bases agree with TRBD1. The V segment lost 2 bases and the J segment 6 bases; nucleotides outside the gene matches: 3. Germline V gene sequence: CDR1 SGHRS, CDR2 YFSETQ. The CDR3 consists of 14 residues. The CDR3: CASSLGTGGDGYTF. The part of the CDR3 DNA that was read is TGCGCCAGCAGCTTAGGGACAGGGGGTGATGGC.

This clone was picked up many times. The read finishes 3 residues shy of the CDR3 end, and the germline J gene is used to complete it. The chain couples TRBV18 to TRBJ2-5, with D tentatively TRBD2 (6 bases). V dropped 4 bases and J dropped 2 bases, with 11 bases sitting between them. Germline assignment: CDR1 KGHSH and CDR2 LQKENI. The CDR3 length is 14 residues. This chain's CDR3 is CASSLSGDQETQYF. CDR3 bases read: TGTGCCAGCTCACTTTCGGGGGATCAAGAGACC.

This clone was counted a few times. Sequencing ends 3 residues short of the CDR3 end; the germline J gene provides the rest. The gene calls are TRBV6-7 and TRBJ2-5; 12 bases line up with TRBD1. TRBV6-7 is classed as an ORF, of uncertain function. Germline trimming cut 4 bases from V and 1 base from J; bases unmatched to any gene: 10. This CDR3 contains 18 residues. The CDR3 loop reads CASSSAPGQGAIQETQYF. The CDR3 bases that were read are TGTGCCAGCAGTTCCGCTCCGGGACAGGGGGCAATCCAAGAGACC.

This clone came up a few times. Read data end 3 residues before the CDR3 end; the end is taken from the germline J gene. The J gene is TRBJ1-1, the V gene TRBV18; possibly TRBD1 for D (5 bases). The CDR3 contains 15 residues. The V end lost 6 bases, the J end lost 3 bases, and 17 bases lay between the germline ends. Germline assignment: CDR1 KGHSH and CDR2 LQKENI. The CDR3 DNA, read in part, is TGTGCCAGCTCTCTTCTAGGACCGGGGGACACTGAA. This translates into CASSLLGPGDTE. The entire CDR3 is CASSLLGPGDTEAFF. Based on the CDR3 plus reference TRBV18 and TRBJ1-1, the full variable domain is NAGVMQNPRHLVRRRGQEARLRCSPMKGHSHVYWYRQLPEEGLKFMVYLQKENIIDESGMPKERFSAEFPKEGPSILRIQQVVRGDSAAYFCASSLLGPGDTEAFFGQGTRLTVV.

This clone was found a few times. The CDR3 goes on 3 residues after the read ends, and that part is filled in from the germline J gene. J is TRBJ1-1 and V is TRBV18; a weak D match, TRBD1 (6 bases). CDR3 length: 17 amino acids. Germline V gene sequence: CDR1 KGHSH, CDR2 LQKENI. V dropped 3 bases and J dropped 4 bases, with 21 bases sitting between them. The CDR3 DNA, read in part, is TGTGCCAGCTCACCGGTGGGGTTAGGAACAGGGAGCACTGAA. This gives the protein CASSPVGLGTGSTE. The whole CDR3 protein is CASSPVGLGTGSTEAFF.

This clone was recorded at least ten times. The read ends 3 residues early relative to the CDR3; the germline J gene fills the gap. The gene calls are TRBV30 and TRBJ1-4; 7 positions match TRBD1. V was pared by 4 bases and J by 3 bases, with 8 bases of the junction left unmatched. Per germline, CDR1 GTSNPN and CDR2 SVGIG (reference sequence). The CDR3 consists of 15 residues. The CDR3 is CAWNRLTGANEKLFF. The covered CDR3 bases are TGTGCCTGGAACCGTCTTACAGGGGCTAATGAAAAA.

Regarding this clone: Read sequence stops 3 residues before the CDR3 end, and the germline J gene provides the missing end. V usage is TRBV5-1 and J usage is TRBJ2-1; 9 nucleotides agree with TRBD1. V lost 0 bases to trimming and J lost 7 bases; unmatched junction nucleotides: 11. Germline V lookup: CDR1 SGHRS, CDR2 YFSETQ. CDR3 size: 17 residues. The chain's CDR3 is CASSLGSPGQGNNEQFF. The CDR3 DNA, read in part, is TGCGCCAGCAGCTTGGGGAGCCCGGGACAGGGAAATAATGAG.

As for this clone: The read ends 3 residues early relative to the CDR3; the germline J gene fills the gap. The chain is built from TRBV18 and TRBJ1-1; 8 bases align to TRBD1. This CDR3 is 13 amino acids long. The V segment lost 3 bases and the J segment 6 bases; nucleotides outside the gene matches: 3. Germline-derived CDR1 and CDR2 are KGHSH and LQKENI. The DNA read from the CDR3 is TGTGCCAGCTCACCGACAGGGGTCTCTGAA. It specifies CASSPTGVSE. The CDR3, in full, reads CASSPTGVSEAFF.

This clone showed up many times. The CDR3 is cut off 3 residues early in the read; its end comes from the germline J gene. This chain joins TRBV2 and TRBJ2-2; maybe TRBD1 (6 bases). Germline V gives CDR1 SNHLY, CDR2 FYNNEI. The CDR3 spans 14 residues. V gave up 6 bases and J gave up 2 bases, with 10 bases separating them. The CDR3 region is CASRWTENTGELFF. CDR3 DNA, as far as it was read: TGTGCCAGCAGGTGGACAGAAAACACCGGGGAG.

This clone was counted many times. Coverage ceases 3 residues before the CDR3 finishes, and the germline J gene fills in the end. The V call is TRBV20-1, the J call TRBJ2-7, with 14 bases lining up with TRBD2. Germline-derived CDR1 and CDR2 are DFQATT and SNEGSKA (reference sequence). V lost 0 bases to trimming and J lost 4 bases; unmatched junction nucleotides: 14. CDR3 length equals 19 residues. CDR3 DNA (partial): TGCAGTGCTAGAGATGGCGAGGGGACTAGCGGGAGTTCTTCGTACGAG. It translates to CSARDGEGTSGSSSYE. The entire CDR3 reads CSARDGEGTSGSSSYEQYF.